This T cell receptor (beta chain) was recorded in a study of shared T cell receptors in the human thymus. This CDR3 has 15 amino acids. V was pared by 7 bases and J by 4 bases, with 11 bases of the junction left unmatched. Germline V gene sequence: CDR1 SGDLS, CDR2 YYNGEE. The data were produced by immunoSEQ multiplex PCR, yet TCRdb's version contains in-frame clones alone and is incomplete. The repertoire includes approximately 580,000 clones, around 78% of them detected once, and about 0.014% sits in the top ten. The same sample was also studied in work on human thymus T cells. As that study records: Samples came from healthy Finnish infants during open corrective cardiac surgery. Among thymic and blood repertoires, usage of V and J genes appeared biased.

The chain uses TRBV9 and TRBJ2-1; 7 nucleotides align to TRBD1. Sequencing was done on a sample of thymocytes. The receptor comes from a boy under two years old with a congenital heart defect. The CDR3 here is CASSPRGQLYNEQFF. The CDR3 coding sequence is TGTGCCAGCTCCCCTCGGGGACAGCTGTACAATGAGCAGTTCTTC.